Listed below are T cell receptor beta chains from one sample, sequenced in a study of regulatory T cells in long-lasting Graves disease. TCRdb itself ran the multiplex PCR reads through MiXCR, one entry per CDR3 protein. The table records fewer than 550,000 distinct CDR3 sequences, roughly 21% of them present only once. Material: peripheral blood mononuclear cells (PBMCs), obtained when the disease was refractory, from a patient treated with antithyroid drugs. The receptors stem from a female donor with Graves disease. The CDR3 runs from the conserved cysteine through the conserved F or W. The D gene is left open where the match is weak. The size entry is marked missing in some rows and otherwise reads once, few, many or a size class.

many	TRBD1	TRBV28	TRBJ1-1	TGTGCCAGCAGTTTGTCAGGGGGCGGGAACACTGAAGCTTTCTTT	CASSLSGGGNTEAFF
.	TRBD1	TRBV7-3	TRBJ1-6	TGTGCCAGCAGCCCATCCCGGGACAGGGACTATTATAATTCACCCCTCCACTTT	CASSPSRDRDYYNSPLHF
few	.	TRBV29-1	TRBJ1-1	TGCAGCGTTCTAGGCAGGACGAACACTGAAGCTTTCTTT	CSVLGRTNTEAFF
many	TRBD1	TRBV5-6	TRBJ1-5	TGTGCCAGCTGCCTTTTCCAGGGGGCTAGCAATCAGCCCCAGCATTTT	CASCLFQGASNQPQHF
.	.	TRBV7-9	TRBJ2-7	TGTGCCAGCAGCTTAGAGACAGAAACCTACGAGCAGTACTTC	CASSLETETYEQYF
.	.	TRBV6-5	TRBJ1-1	TGTGCCAGCAGTTACCCTTTGGGAGGAACTGAAGCTTTCTTT	CASSYPLGGTEAFF
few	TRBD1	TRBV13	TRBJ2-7	TGTGCCAGCAGGTGGGGGACAGGGGTTGACGAGCAGTACTTC	CASRWGTGVDEQYF
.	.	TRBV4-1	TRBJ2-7	TGCGCCAGCAGCCAACCCGGTACGAAACGCTACGAGCAGTACTTC	CASSQPGTKRYEQYF
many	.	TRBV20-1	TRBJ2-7	TGCAGTGCTAGGGACTATGAGTTTCCCGAGCAGTACTTC	CSARDYEFPEQYF
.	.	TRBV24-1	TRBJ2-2	TGTGCCACCAGTGCTTACACCGGGGAGCTGTTTTTT	CATSAYTGELFF
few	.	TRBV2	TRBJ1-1	TGTGCCAGCAGTGAACGAGTGGGGGAAGCTTTCTTT	CASSERVGEAFF
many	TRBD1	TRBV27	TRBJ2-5	TGTGCCAGCAGTTTATACGGGACAGTACAAGAGACCCAGTACTTC	CASSLYGTVQETQYF
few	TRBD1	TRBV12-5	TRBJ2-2	TGTGCTAGTGGGCCCGGCTCGAGACAGGGGCTTTCCGGGGAGCTGTTTTTT	CASGPGSRQGLSGELFF
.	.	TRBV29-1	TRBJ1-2	TGCAGCGTTGCGGTCGGGCCCAACTATGGCTACACCTTC	CSVAVGPNYGYTF
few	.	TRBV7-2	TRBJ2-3	TGTGCCAGCAGCTTAGTGGGGAGGAGAACAGATACGCAGTATTTT	CASSLVGRRTDTQYF
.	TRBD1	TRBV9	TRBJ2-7	TGTGCCAGCAGCGTCCTCCGATTTTCGGGACAGTCCTACGAGCAGTACTTC	CASSVLRFSGQSYEQYF
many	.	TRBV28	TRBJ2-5	TGTGCCAGCAGTTCCACCTTGGCGGGCGACCAAGAGACCCAGTACTTC	CASSSTLAGDQETQYF
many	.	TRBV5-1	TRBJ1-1	TGCGCCAGCAGCTTGGCCCTGGGGAACACTGAAGCTTTCTTT	CASSLALGNTEAFF